This TCR beta chain was sequenced in a study of blood T cell repertoires in COVID-19. Study summary: Whether acute or convalescent, the COVID-19 samples came from the United States, Italy and Spain. Nucleic acid was either cDNA or gDNA, and it came from T cells, B-cell-depleted T cells, or PBMCs.

The germline V gene encodes CDR1 SGHAT and CDR2 FQNNGV. J was trimmed by 3 bases and V by 4 bases; bases with no gene match: 7. This CDR3 comprises 15 residues. Original handling: Researchers report that nucleated cell counts were estimated from reference gene primer amplification. Clones were read by immunoSEQ multiplex PCR, and TCRdb kept only the in-frame ones, dropping some. For V, J and clone size, that table is used; D and trimming come from the DNA. The sample records roughly 77,000 clones, 60% to 85% being singletons. The chain joins TRBV11-2 to TRBJ1-1; 8 bases map to TRBD1. Sequenced sample: peripheral blood. This receptor was obtained from a human donor in a cohort sampled during active COVID-19. The CDR3 nucleotides read TGTGCCAGCAGCTCAAACAGGGGGACGGACACTGAAGCTTTCTTT. It yields the protein CASSSNRGTDTEAFF.